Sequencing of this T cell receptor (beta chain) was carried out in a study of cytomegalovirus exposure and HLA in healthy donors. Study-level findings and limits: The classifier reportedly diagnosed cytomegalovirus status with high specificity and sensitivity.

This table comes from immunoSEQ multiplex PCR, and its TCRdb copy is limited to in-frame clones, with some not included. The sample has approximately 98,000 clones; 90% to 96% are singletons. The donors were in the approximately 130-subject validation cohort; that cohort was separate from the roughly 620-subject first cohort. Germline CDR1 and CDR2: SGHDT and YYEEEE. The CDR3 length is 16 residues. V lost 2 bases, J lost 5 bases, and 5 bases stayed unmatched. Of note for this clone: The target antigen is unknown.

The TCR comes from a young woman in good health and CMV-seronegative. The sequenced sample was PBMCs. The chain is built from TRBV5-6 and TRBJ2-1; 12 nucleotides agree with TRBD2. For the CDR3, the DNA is TGTGCCAGCAGCTTCCTAACTAGCGGGGGGAACAATGAGCAGTTCTTC. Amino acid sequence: CASSFLTSGGNNEQFF. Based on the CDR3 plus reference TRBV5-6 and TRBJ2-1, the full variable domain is DAGVTQSPTHLIKTRGQQVTLRCSPKSGHDTVSWYQQALGQGPQFIFQYYEEEERQRGNFPDRFSGHQFPNYSSELNVNALLLGDSALYLCASSFLTSGGNNEQFFGPGTRLTVL.